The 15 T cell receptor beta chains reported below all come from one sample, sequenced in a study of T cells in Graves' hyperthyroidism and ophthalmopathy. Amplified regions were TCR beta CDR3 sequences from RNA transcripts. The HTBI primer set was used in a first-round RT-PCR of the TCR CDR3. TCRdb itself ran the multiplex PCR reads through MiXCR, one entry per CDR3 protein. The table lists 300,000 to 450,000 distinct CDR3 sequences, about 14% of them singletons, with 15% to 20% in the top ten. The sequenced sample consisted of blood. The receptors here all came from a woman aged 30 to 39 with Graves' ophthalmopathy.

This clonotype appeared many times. DNA for the CDR3: TGCAGCGTTGAAGAATTAGGGTGGGACAGTAACTATGGCTACACCTTC. Protein product: CSVEELGWDSNYGYTF. The chain uses TRBV29-1 and TRBJ1-2; 7 bases are a match to TRBD1. The germline CDR1 and CDR2 sequences are SQVTM and ANQGSEA. The trim removed 0 bases at V and 1 base at J, leaving 8 bases unmatched. The CDR3 loop spans 16 amino acids.

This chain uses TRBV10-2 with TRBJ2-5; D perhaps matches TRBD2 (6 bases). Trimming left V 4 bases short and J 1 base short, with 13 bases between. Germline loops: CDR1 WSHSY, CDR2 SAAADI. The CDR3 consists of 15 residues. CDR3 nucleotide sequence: TGCGCCAGCAGTGGGGGGGAAAGATTCCAAGAGACCCAGTACTTC. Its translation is CASSGGERFQETQYF.

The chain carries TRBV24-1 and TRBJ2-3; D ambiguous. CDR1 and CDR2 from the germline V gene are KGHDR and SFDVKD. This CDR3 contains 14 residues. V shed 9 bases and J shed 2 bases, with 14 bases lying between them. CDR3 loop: CATQLGGNTDTQYF. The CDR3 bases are TGTGCCACCCAGCTGGGTGGTAACACAGATACGCAGTATTTT.

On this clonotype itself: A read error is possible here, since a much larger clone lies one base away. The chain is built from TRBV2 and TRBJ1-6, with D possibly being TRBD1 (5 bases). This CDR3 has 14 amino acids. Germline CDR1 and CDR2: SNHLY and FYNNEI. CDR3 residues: CARSGRRDHSPLHF. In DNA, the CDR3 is TGTGCCAGGAGTGGTCGCAGGGATCATTCACCCCTCCACTTT. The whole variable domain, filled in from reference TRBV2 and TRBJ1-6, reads EPEVTQTPSHQVTQMGQEVILRCVPISNHLYFYWYRQILGQKVEFLVSFYNNEISEKSEIFDDQFSVERPDGSNFTLKIRSTKLEDSAMYFCARSGRRDHSPLHFGNGTRLTVT.

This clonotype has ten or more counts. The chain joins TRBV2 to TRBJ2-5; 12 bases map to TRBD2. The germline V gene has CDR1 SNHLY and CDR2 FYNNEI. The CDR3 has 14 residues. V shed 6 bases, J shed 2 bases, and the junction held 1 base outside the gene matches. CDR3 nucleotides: TGTGCCAGCAGACTAGCGGGGGGACAAGAGACCCAGTACTTC. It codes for CASRLAGGQETQYF.

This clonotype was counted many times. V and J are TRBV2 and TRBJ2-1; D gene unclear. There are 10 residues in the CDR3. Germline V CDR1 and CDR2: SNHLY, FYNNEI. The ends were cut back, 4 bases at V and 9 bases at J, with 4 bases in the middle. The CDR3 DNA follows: TGTGCCAGCAGTGGGGTTGAGCAGTTCTTC. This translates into CASSGVEQFF.

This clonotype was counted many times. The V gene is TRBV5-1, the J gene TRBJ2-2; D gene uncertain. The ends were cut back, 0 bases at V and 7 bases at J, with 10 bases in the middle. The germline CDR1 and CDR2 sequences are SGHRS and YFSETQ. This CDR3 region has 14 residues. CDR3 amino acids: CASSLEGRNGELFF. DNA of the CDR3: TGCGCCAGCAGCTTGGAAGGTCGGAACGGGGAGCTGTTTTTT.

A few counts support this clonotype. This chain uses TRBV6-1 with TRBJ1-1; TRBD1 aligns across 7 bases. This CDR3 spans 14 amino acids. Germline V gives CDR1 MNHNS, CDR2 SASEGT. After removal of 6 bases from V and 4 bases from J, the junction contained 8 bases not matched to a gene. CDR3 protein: CASRRTTGATEAFF. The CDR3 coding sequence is TGTGCCAGCAGGCGCACCACAGGGGCCACTGAAGCTTTCTTT.

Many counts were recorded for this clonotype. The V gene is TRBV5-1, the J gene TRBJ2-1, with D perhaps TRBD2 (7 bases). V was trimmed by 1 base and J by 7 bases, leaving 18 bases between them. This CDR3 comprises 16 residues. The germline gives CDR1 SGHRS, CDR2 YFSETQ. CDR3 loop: CASSLMGGGGVNEQFF. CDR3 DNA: TGCGCCAGCAGCTTGATGGGCGGGGGCGGAGTTAATGAGCAGTTCTTC.

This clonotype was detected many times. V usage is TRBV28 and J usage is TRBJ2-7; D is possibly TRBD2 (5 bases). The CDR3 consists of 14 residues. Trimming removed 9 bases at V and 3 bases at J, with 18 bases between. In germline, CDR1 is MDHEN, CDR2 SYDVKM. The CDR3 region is CASQRATRLYEQYF. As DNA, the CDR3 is TGTGCCAGTCAGAGGGCGACCAGACTCTACGAGCAGTACTTC.

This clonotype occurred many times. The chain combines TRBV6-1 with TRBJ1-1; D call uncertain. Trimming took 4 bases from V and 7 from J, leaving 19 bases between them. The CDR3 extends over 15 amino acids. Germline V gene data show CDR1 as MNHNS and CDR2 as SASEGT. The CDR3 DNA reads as TGTGCCAGCAGTGCCCAGGACTTTTCCCCTTATGAAGCTTTCTTT. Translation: CASSAQDFSPYEAFF.

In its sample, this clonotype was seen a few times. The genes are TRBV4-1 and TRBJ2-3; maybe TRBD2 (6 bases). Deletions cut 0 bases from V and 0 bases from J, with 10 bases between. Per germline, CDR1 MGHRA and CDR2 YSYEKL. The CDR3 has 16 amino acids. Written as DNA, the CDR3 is TGCGCCAGCAGCCAAGACCATAGCGGAAGCACAGATACGCAGTATTTT. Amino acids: CASSQDHSGSTDTQYF.

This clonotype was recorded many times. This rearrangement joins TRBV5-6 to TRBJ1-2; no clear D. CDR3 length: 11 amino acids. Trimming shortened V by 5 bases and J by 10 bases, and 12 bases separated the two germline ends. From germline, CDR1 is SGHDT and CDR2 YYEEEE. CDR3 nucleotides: TGTGCCAGCAGAGACCTTGACCTCTACACCTTC. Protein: CASRDLDLYTF. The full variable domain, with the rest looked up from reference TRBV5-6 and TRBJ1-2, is DAGVTQSPTHLIKTRGQQVTLRCSPKSGHDTVSWYQQALGQGPQFIFQYYEEEERQRGNFPDRFSGHQFPNYSSELNVNALLLGDSALYLCASRDLDLYTFGSGTRLTVV.

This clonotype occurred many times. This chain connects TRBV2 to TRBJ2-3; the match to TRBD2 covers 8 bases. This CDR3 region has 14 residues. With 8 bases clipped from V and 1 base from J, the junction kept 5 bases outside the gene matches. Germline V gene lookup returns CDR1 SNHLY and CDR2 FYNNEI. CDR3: CASRGGLGTDTQYF. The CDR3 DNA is TGTGCCAGCCGCGGGGGGCTCGGCACAGATACGCAGTATTTT. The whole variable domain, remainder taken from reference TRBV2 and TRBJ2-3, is EPEVTQTPSHQVTQMGQEVILRCVPISNHLYFYWYRQILGQKVEFLVSFYNNEISEKSEIFDDQFSVERPDGSNFTLKIRSTKLEDSAMYFCASRGGLGTDTQYFGPGTRLTVL.

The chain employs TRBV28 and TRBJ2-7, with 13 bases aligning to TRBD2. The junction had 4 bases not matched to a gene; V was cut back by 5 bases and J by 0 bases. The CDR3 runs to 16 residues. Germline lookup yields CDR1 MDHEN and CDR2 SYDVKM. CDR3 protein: CASSRLAGGNSYEQYF. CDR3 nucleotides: TGTGCCAGCAGTCGACTAGCGGGGGGAAACTCCTACGAGCAGTACTTC.